This is a list of T cell receptor beta chains from one sample in a study of blood T cell repertoires in COVID-19. Clones were sequenced by immunoSEQ multiplex PCR, and TCRdb holds only the in-frame ones, with some missing. The sample has 400,000 to 550,000 clones; 70% to 90% are singletons. The specimen was PBMCs or T cells enriched from blood (not recorded which). These receptors came from a woman between 18 and 29 years old with acute COVID-19. CDR3s leave out the opening cysteine and the closing phenylalanine or tryptophan.

J gene: TRBJ1-3; V gene: TRBV2; CDR3 protein: ASSEADISGNTIY
J gene: TRBJ2-7; V gene: TRBV5-6; CDR3 protein: ASSLVTAYYEQY
J gene: TRBJ2-7; V gene: TRBV10-3; CDR3 protein: ATGLADYEQY
J gene: TRBJ2-3; V gene: TRBV6-5; CDR3 protein: ASSPWGVSTDTQY
J gene: TRBJ2-3; V gene: TRBV5-1; CDR3 protein: ASSLSEGGPDTQY
J gene: TRBJ1-2; V gene: TRBV5-1; CDR3 protein: ASSIGGDYGYT
J gene: TRBJ1-2; V gene: TRBV11-3; CDR3 protein: ASSLSVGGLDYGYT
J gene: TRBJ2-7; V gene: TRBV29-1; CDR3 protein: SVVGTEQY
J gene: TRBJ1-5; V gene: TRBV29-1; CDR3 protein: SVGGGGQPQH
J gene: TRBJ1-2; V gene: TRBV4-1; CDR3 protein: ASSRAGTGLRT
J gene: TRBJ2-3; V gene: TRBV10-3; CDR3 protein: AISGTGDWGSTDTQY
J gene: TRBJ2-7; V gene: TRBV28; CDR3 protein: ASSLWSGSGRDEQY
J gene: TRBJ2-7; V gene: TRBV4-1; CDR3 protein: ASSQDWSGTGRTQY
J gene: TRBJ2-7; V gene: TRBV27; CDR3 protein: ASGGTAYEQY
J gene: TRBJ1-4; V gene: TRBV28; CDR3 protein: ASSTGAGRERDPVF
J gene: TRBJ2-5; V gene: TRBV28; CDR3 protein: ASSFVIQGTQY
J gene: TRBJ1-5; V gene: TRBV24-1; CDR3 protein: ATSDSRTGDNQPQH
J gene: TRBJ2-7; V gene: TRBV4-1; CDR3 protein: ASSDRGEQY
J gene: TRBJ2-3; V gene: TRBV7-6; CDR3 protein: ATDSGKDTQY
J gene: TRBJ2-7; V gene: TRBV4-3; CDR3 protein: ASSQEGTGAYEQY
J gene: TRBJ1-1; V gene: TRBV2; CDR3 protein: ASSYDGHITEAF
J gene: TRBJ1-2; V gene: TRBV2; CDR3 protein: ASRQGSDYGYT
J gene: TRBJ2-3; V gene: TRBV28; CDR3 protein: ASSLLRGDTDTQY
J gene: TRBJ1-5; V gene: TRBV2; CDR3 protein: ASSRTGGGSNQPQH
J gene: TRBJ1-6; V gene: TRBV19; CDR3 protein: ASSIPFSSPLH
J gene: TRBJ1-3; V gene: TRBV30; CDR3 protein: AWSLGGVGAGNTIY
J gene: TRBJ2-6; V gene: TRBV29-1; CDR3 protein: SVEDRGSGANVLT
J gene: TRBJ1-1; V gene: TRBV3-1/TRBV3-2; CDR3 protein: ASSMTVNTEAF
J gene: TRBJ1-4; V gene: TRBV11-2; CDR3 protein: ASSTRFDSSTNEKLF
J gene: TRBJ2-5; V gene: TRBV11-2; CDR3 protein: ASSLVAGGSETQY
J gene: TRBJ1-1; V gene: TRBV4-3; CDR3 protein: ASSQQWTGGLNTEAF
J gene: TRBJ2-3; V gene: TRBV7-5; CDR3 protein: VRSKGLAGGPDTQY
J gene: TRBJ1-5; V gene: TRBV7-2; CDR3 protein: ASSLGNRYSNQPQH
J gene: TRBJ2-5; V gene: TRBV5-1; CDR3 protein: ASSLADRVEETQY
J gene: TRBJ1-1; V gene: TRBV10-2; CDR3 protein: ASSEPDTEAF
J gene: TRBJ2-7; V gene: TRBV7-2; CDR3 protein: ASHPGGVGYEQY
J gene: TRBJ1-2; V gene: TRBV9; CDR3 protein: ASSVEGEANYGYT
J gene: TRBJ2-1; V gene: TRBV2; CDR3 protein: ASRSTGSSYNEQF
J gene: TRBJ1-5; V gene: TRBV7-8; CDR3 protein: ASSSDREYQPQH
J gene: TRBJ1-6; V gene: TRBV30; CDR3 protein: AWSDGQGTRSPLH
J gene: TRBJ2-2; V gene: TRBV19; CDR3 protein: ASRSSLSGRMAGELF
J gene: TRBJ2-7; V gene: TRBV7-8; CDR3 protein: ASSTSGAGSYEQY
J gene: TRBJ2-7; V gene: TRBV7-2; CDR3 protein: ASSLGSGGGEYEQY
J gene: TRBJ1-1; V gene: TRBV5-6; CDR3 protein: ASSLWGGTEAF
J gene: TRBJ1-1; V gene: TRBV29-1; CDR3 protein: SVDRGTEAF
J gene: TRBJ1-2; V gene: TRBV15; CDR3 protein: ATSIRGVGYT
J gene: TRBJ2-3; V gene: TRBV19; CDR3 protein: ASTTGVSTDTQY
J gene: TRBJ2-2; V gene: TRBV5-5; CDR3 protein: ASSLYIRDGELF
J gene: TRBJ2-7; V gene: TRBV10-1; CDR3 protein: ASSVQGGEQY
J gene: TRBJ1-2; V gene: TRBV6-5; CDR3 protein: ASNRETRNYGYT
J gene: TRBJ1-4; V gene: TRBV2; CDR3 protein: ASSEGGLAGEKLF